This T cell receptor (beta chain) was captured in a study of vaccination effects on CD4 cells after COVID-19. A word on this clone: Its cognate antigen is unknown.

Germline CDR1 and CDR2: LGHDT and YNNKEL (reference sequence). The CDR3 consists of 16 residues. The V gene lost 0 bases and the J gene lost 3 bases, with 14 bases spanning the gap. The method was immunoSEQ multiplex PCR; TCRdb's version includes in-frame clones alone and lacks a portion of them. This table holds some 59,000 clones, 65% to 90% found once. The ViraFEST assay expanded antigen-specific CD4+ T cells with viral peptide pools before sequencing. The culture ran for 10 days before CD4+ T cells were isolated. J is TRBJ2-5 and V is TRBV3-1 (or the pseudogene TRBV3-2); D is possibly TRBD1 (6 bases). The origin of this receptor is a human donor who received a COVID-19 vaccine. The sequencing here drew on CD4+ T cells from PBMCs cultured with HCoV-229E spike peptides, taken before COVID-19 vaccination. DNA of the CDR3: TGTGCCAGCAGCCAAGATAGGGGGACAATGAAAGAGACCCAGTACTTC. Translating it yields CASSQDRGTMKETQYF.